The entry below describes one T cell receptor beta chain. What it binds is not known. This sample is drawn from a study of T cell responses to AZD1222 COVID-19 vaccine. Study-level findings and limits: Two AZD1222 administrations were followed by greater Spike-specific TCR breadth and depth. In all cases, repertoires were sampled only after the peak T cell response.

The assay was immunoSEQ multiplex PCR, and TCRdb's table has in-frame clones only and misses some. Of some 150,000 clones in the sample, roughly 91% were seen once. This TCR was recovered from an adult in good health. The specimen was peripheral blood, collected on day 0 of AZD1222 vaccination.

This CDR3 reads CASSGTGEETQYF. DNA of the CDR3: TGTGCCAGCAGCGGGACAGGGGAAGAGACCCAGTACTTC. V is TRBV2 and J is TRBJ2-5; 10 bases are shared with TRBD1. CDR1 and CDR2 (germline): SNHLY, FYNNEI. The CDR3 spans 13 residues. Germline trimming cut 6 bases from V and 3 bases from J; bases unmatched to any gene: 1.